These 27 T cell receptor beta chains originate from one sample sequenced in a study of PD-1 blockade in mismatch repair-deficient tumors. Assay: immunoSEQ multiplex PCR; the TCRdb copy retains only in-frame clones and omits some. The data show 120,000 or so clones, with 86% seen just once and approximately 15% held by the top ten. Here the sequenced sample was peripheral blood, taken 44 weeks after starting pembrolizumab. The receptors stem from an adult with mismatch repair-deficient cancer.

The chain uses TRBV14 and TRBJ2-3, with 7 bases aligning to TRBD2. Germline loops: CDR1 SGHDN, CDR2 FVKESK. Losses at the gene ends were 6 bases for V and 1 base for J; bases not matched to a gene: 4. The CDR3 is made up of 14 amino acids. CDR3 DNA: TGTGCCAGCAGACCCCTAGCGGGCACAGATACGCAGTATTTT. Protein product: CASRPLAGTDTQYF.

In DNA form, the CDR3 reads TGCGCCAGCAGTGAGTCGGGAGTGGGGGCCGAGACCCAGTACTTC. Translating gives CASSESGVGAETQYF. The chain couples TRBV10-2 to TRBJ2-5, with a possible D match to TRBD1 (6 bases). V shed 0 bases and J shed 5 bases, with 13 bases lying between them. The CDR3 runs 15 residues. CDR1 is WSHSY and CDR2 is SAAADI in the germline V gene.

The chain uses TRBV11-3 and TRBJ2-7, with D possibly TRBD1 on 7 matching bases. Trimming pared 1 base from V and 5 bases from J, leaving 12 bases between. Germline CDR1 reads SGHNT; CDR2 reads YENEEA. CDR3 length: 14 residues. DNA for the CDR3: TGTGCCAGCAGCTTAGCAGGGGGGACAGACGAGCAGTACTTC. Translated, it gives CASSLAGGTDEQYF.

The chain carries TRBV7-8 and TRBJ1-1; D is perhaps TRBD1 (5 bases). Germline CDR1 and CDR2: SGHVS and FQNEAQ. This CDR3 is 14 amino acids long. V dropped 5 bases and J dropped 1 base, with 11 bases sitting between them. CDR3 residues: CASSPGHWNTEAFF. CDR3 nucleotides: TGTGCCAGCAGCCCGGGGCACTGGAACACTGAAGCTTTCTTT.

V is TRBV7-2 and J is TRBJ2-7; the match to TRBD1 covers 10 bases. Germline lookup yields CDR1 SGHTA and CDR2 FQGNSA. Unmatched junction bases numbered 8, after V lost 0 bases and J lost 3 bases. There are 17 residues in the CDR3. The CDR3 nucleotides are TGTGCCAGCAGCTTAGCGCTGTTACGGGACAGGGGCTACGAGCAGTACTTC. The encoded protein is CASSLALLRDRGYEQYF.

This rearrangement joins TRBV14 to TRBJ2-7; 10 bases are a match to TRBD2. CDR3 length equals 16 residues. Trimming removed 4 bases from V and 4 bases from J; junction bases left unmatched: 10. CDR1 and CDR2 (germline): SGHDN, FVKESK. CDR3 sequence (DNA): TGTGCCAGCAGCCGAAATCTAGCGGGAGCCGGGTACGAGCAGTACTTC. Translated, it gives CASSRNLAGAGYEQYF.

V and J are TRBV5-1 and TRBJ1-2; TRBD1 might be the D (5 bases). From germline, CDR1 is SGHRS and CDR2 YFSETQ. The CDR3 contains 14 residues. V lost 0 bases and J 2 bases, leaving 8 bases between the germline ends. In DNA form, the CDR3 reads TGCGCCAGCAGCTTGGGGGGCGAGAACTATGGCTACACCTTC. This codes for CASSLGGENYGYTF.

To note about this clone: One end of the junction is discordant with germline, which a read error may explain. The V call is TRBV6-6, the J call TRBJ1-3; D not certain. Germline CDR1 reads MNHNY; CDR2 reads SVGAGI (reference sequence). The length of the CDR3 is 14 residues. The CDR3 sequence: CASSEEPEGSTIYF. The CDR3 DNA sequence: TGTGCCAGCAGTGAGGAACCCGAGGGAAGCACCATATATTTT.

The chain links TRBV11-3 to TRBJ2-2; D gene uncertain. This CDR3 spans 14 amino acids. Between the trimmed V and J ends, which lost 1 base and 6 bases, there was a span of 9 bases. Germline CDR1 and CDR2: SGHNT and YENEEA. CDR3 nucleotide sequence: TGTGCCAGCAGCTTAGCCGGGTCGGCCGGGGAGCTGTTTTTT. It is translated as CASSLAGSAGELFF. Combining the CDR3 with reference TRBV11-3 and TRBJ2-2 gives the whole variable domain EAGVVQSPRYKIIEKKQPVAFWCNPISGHNTLYWYLQNLGQGPELLIRYENEEAVDDSQLPKDRFSAERLKGVDSTLKIQPAELGDSAVYLCASSLAGSAGELFFGEGSRLTVL.

The CDR3 reads CASSPRGRDRGHGTEAFF. CDR3 coding DNA: TGTGCCAGCAGCCCAAGGGGTCGGGACAGGGGGCATGGAACTGAAGCTTTCTTT. V and J are TRBV9 and TRBJ1-1; 12 bases fit TRBD1. The CDR3 is 18 amino acids. The germline gives CDR1 SGDLS, CDR2 YYNGEE. After removal of 4 bases from V and 5 bases from J, the junction contained 15 bases not matched to a gene.

The rearrangement links TRBV5-6 to TRBJ2-2; 9 positions match TRBD1. The length of the CDR3 is 16 residues. Germline CDR1 reads SGHDT; CDR2 reads YYEEEE. V lost 4 bases and J lost 6; bases outside the gene matches: 10. This chain's CDR3 is CASSPDRGNSAGELFF. CDR3 in DNA: TGTGCCAGCAGCCCAGACAGGGGGAATTCCGCCGGGGAGCTGTTTTTT.

In its sample, this clone was seen a few times. V and J are TRBV10-3 and TRBJ2-5, with unresolved D. The length of the CDR3 is 13 residues. The ends were cut back, 0 bases at V and 5 bases at J, with 7 bases in the middle. Germline CDR1 reads ENHRY; CDR2 reads SYGVKD. This CDR3 is CAISESNTETQYF. The CDR3 coding sequence is TGTGCCATCAGTGAGTCGAATACGGAGACCCAGTACTTC.

This rearrangement joins TRBV5-7 to TRBJ1-5, with 8 bases matching TRBD1. TRBV5-7 is labeled an ORF, and its function is uncertain. V dropped 0 bases and J dropped 6; count of bases not matched to a gene: 5. The CDR3 sequence is 15 residues long. The CDR3 DNA is TGTGCCAGCAGCTTGGGAGCAGGGGGCTCTCAGCCCCAGCATTTT. Its translation: CASSLGAGGSQPQHF.

This rearrangement joins TRBV5-4 to TRBJ2-3; 10 nucleotides match TRBD2. The V and J ends lost 4 bases and 0 bases, in that order; junction bases with no gene match: 8. The germline V gene encodes CDR1 SGHNT and CDR2 YYREEE (reference sequence). The CDR3 contains 17 residues. The CDR3 DNA sequence: TGTGCCAGCAGCACCCAATCGACTAGCGGGAGCACAGATACGCAGTATTTT. Translation: CASSTQSTSGSTDTQYF. The full variable domain, in which reference TRBV5-4 and TRBJ2-3 provide the parts outside the CDR3, is ETGVTQSPTHLIKTRGQQVTLRCSSQSGHNTVSWYQQALGQGPQFIFQYYREEENGRGNFPPRFSGLQFPNYSSELNVNALELDDSALYLCASSTQSTSGSTDTQYFGPGTRLTVL.

J is TRBJ1-5 and V is TRBV19; 7 nucleotides agree with TRBD1. Germline CDR1 and CDR2: LNHDA and SQIVND (reference sequence). This CDR3 contains 15 residues. The trim removed 3 bases at V and 6 bases at J, leaving 8 bases unmatched. This CDR3 reads CASSISDRVSQPQHF. CDR3 bases: TGTGCCAGTAGTATTAGTGACAGGGTTTCTCAGCCCCAGCATTTT.

The rearrangement links TRBV29-1 to TRBJ2-1; D might be TRBD2 (5 bases). Trimming stripped 7 bases from V and 5 bases from J, with 9 bases between. The CDR3 has 11 residues. Germline assignment: CDR1 SQVTM and CDR2 ANQGSEA. CDR3 sequence reads: CSDSVDNEQFF. For the CDR3, the DNA is TGCAGCGATAGCGTTGACAATGAGCAGTTCTTC.

CDR3 nucleotide sequence: TGTGCCAGCAGTTTATTTCAGGGGGCGCGATATGGCTACACCTTC. It translates to CASSLFQGARYGYTF. The chain joins TRBV27 to TRBJ1-2; 8 bases map to TRBD1. The germline V gene encodes CDR1 MNHEY and CDR2 SMNVEV (reference sequence). The CDR3 is 15 amino acids. V gave up 1 base and J gave up 5 bases; unmatched junction bases: 6.

The CDR3 reads CASSATSANPREQYF. The CDR3 nucleotides are TGTGCCAGCAGCGCTACTAGCGCGAACCCGAGGGAGCAGTACTTC. V gene TRBV11-3 combines with J gene TRBJ2-7; TRBD2 aligns across 7 bases. Per the germline V gene, CDR1 is SGHNT and CDR2 is YENEEA. The CDR3 loop spans 15 amino acids. The V and J ends lost 5 bases and 7 bases, in that order; junction bases with no gene match: 14.

This chain joins TRBV28 and TRBJ2-5; 9 bases fit TRBD1. The germline V gene encodes CDR1 MDHEN and CDR2 SYDVKM. The CDR3 consists of 18 residues. The V segment lost 2 bases and the J segment 1 base; nucleotides outside the gene matches: 11. The CDR3: CASSLDRGRGAVQETQYF. CDR3 in DNA: TGTGCCAGCAGTTTAGACAGGGGGAGGGGGGCAGTCCAAGAGACCCAGTACTTC.

This clone was seen more than once but under ten times. V usage is TRBV28 and J usage is TRBJ1-2; D is ambiguous. The V gene's germline CDR1 is MDHEN and CDR2 SYDVKM. V lost 5 bases, J lost 1 base, and 8 bases lay in between. The CDR3 consists of 13 residues. The CDR3 DNA is TGTGCCAGCAGTCCCGGGGTTAACTATGGCTACACCTTC. Translating it yields CASSPGVNYGYTF.

The chain is built from TRBV6-1 and TRBJ1-4, with no clear D. The CDR3 consists of 17 residues. Per germline, CDR1 MNHNS and CDR2 SASEGT. Deletions cut 3 bases from V and 4 bases from J, with 18 bases between. The CDR3 coding sequence is TGTGCCAGCAGTGAGGTCCTGAGGAGAGAAAATAATGAAAAACTGTTTTTT. It translates to CASSEVLRRENNEKLFF.

The gene calls are TRBV5-4 and TRBJ1-2, with a weak D call TRBD1 (5 bases). V shed 4 bases and J shed 4 bases, with 14 bases lying between them. The germline V gene has CDR1 SGHNT and CDR2 YYREEE (reference sequence). This CDR3 is 14 amino acids long. The CDR3 DNA reads TGTGCCAGCAGCGCGCAGGGAAGTAGCTATGGCTACACCTTC. Translating gives CASSAQGSSYGYTF.

The chain combines TRBV5-4 with TRBJ2-7; D unresolved. Trimming took 0 bases from V and 0 from J, leaving 7 bases between them. Germline V CDR1 and CDR2: SGHNT, YYREEE (reference sequence). The CDR3 sequence is 14 residues long. The CDR3 here is CASSLDQVSYEQYF. Written as DNA, the CDR3 is TGTGCCAGCAGCTTGGACCAGGTCTCCTACGAGCAGTACTTC. The entire variable domain, with the rest obtained from reference TRBV5-4 and TRBJ2-7, is as follows: ETGVTQSPTHLIKTRGQQVTLRCSSQSGHNTVSWYQQALGQGPQFIFQYYREEENGRGNFPPRFSGLQFPNYSSELNVNALELDDSALYLCASSLDQVSYEQYFGPGTRLTVT.

This chain connects TRBV5-1 to TRBJ2-7; the match to TRBD2 covers 15 bases. The germline CDR1 and CDR2 sequences are SGHRS and YFSETQ. Germline trimming cut 4 bases from V and 4 bases from J; bases unmatched to any gene: 12. The CDR3 is made up of 18 amino acids. CDR3 coding DNA: TGCGCCAGCAGCCCAAGGACTAGCGGGAGGGCCTATGATTACGAGCAGTACTTC. This gives the protein CASSPRTSGRAYDYEQYF.

Only a few counts were recorded for this clone. V and J are TRBV30 and TRBJ2-3; D is ambiguous. V lost 0 bases and J lost 2, with 9 bases in between. Germline V gene sequence: CDR1 GTSNPN, CDR2 SVGIG (reference sequence). The CDR3 extends over 14 amino acids. The CDR3 DNA follows: TGTGCCTGGAGTGTACGCCGTGACACAGATACGCAGTATTTT. It specifies CAWSVRRDTDTQYF.

On this clone itself: This CDR3 is also generated by other DNA sequences in the sample. CDR3: CASSVAGLAKNIQYF. The CDR3 region has the DNA TGTGCCAGCAGCGTAGCGGGACTAGCCAAAAACATTCAGTACTTC. The rearrangement joins TRBV9 to TRBJ2-4; TRBD2 is a possible D gene (6 bases). Looked up from germline, CDR1 is SGDLS and CDR2 is YYNGEE. The CDR3 contains 15 residues. V lost 0 bases and J lost 0, with 7 bases in between.

In its sample, this clone was seen a few times. The rearrangement links TRBV28 to TRBJ1-5; 7 bases align to TRBD1. Per the germline V gene, CDR1 is MDHEN and CDR2 is SYDVKM. V gave up 5 bases and J gave up 1 base; unmatched junction bases: 5. This CDR3 is built from 15 residues. CDR3 sequence: CASSVQGLSNQPQHF. CDR3 nucleotides: TGTGCCAGCAGTGTACAGGGGTTAAGCAATCAGCCCCAGCATTTT.